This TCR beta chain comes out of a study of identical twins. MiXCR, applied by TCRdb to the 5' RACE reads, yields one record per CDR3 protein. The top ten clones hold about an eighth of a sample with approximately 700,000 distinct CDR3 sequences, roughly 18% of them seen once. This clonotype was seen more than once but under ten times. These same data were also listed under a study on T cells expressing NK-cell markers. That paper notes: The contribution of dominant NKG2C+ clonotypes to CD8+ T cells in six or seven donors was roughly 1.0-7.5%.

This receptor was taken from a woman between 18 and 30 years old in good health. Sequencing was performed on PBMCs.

The CDR3 coding sequence is TGCGCCAGCAGCTTGGACAGGGTAAGACTCAATGAGCAGTTCTTC. Protein sequence: CASSLDRVRLNEQFF. The chain uses TRBV5-1 and TRBJ2-1, with a weak D call TRBD1 (6 bases). The CDR3 is 15 residues long. From germline, CDR1 is SGHRS and CDR2 YFSETQ. V was clipped by 0 bases and J by 6 bases, with 13 bases between them.